This T cell receptor beta chain was sequenced during a study of T cell responses to AZD1222 COVID-19 vaccine. Second-dose groups at about 4 or about 12 weeks were pooled. Germline-derived CDR1 and CDR2 are MGHRA and YSYEKL. The length of the CDR3 is 17 residues. The junction had 12 bases not matched to a gene; V was cut back by 3 bases and J by 2 bases. A remark on this clone: The target antigen is unknown.

Study-wide results and caveats: Spike as a whole was targeted by vaccine-associated CD4 TCRs, dominant at 160-218 and 743-854. It was only after the peak T cell response that any repertoires were sampled.

The protocol was immunoSEQ multiplex PCR, while the TCRdb copy is restricted to in-frame clones and leaves out a portion. The sample comprises 140,000 or so clones, approximately 91% of which are singletons, and less than 2% rests with the top ten. V and J are TRBV4-1 and TRBJ1-2; 7 bases match TRBD1. The receptor was isolated from an adult who received the AZD1222 COVID-19 vaccine. The sequencing here drew on peripheral blood, taken 28 days after the second AZD1222 dose. The CDR3 here is CASSQTSRGRENYGYTF. CDR3 in DNA: TGCGCCAGCAGCCAGACCTCTAGGGGGCGCGAGAACTATGGCTACACCTTC.